The entry below gives a single T cell receptor beta chain sequence along with its context. J was trimmed by 7 bases and V by 7 bases; bases with no gene match: 8. The CDR3 covers 15 residues. Per the germline V gene, CDR1 is MNHEY and CDR2 is SVGAGI. Source study methods: Researchers report that nucleated cell counts were estimated from reference gene primer amplification. Some clones are missing from TCRdb's copy, which holds only in-frame ones; the method was immunoSEQ multiplex PCR. V and J calls and clone size are copied from that table; D and trimming were computed from the DNA. The table shows roughly 230,000 clones, with approximately 81% occurring only once. The sample originates from a study of blood T cell repertoires in COVID-19. For the study at large: From T cells, B-cell-depleted T cells, or PBMCs came the material, which was cDNA or gDNA.

The genes are TRBV6-5 and TRBJ1-6; 9 bases align to TRBD1. Sequenced sample: peripheral blood. The TCR comes from a middle-aged man with acute or convalescent COVID-19. CDR3 in amino acids: CASKRETGGNSPLHF. CDR3 in DNA: TGTGCCAGCAAAAGGGAAACAGGGGGCAATTCACCCCTCCACTTT.